These 29 T cell receptor beta chains share one sample of origin, sequenced in a study of vaccination and CD4 T cells after COVID-19 (dated by TCRdb to between 2021 and 2023). The meaning of the sample's time point label: late sampling 161 to 241 days after vaccination in three convalescent patients. The treatment or condition label for this specimen denotes: approximately nine-day PBMC culture with coronavirus spike peptide pools or control peptides (ViraFEST assay). The method was PCR. Sequencing was carried out with an Illumina iSeq 100. TCR sequencing of DNA from cultured CD4+ T cells used the Oncomine TCR Beta short-read assay at the Johns Hopkins FTIC core. TCRdb's own reprocessing of the public reads used fastp at Q25 and MiXCR and kept productive beta chains. Rows are combined by CDR3 protein, so each entry shows the most common genes and DNA. The sample table contains 20,000 to 25,000 distinct CDR3 sequences; only one count was recorded for around 42% of them. The top ten clones comprise 9% to 10% of the sample.

The antigens of these receptors remain unknown. Source: CD4+ T cells from blood, cultured in vitro, taken about 7 months after SARS-CoV-2 vaccination. The receptors were gathered from a human donor who had recovered from COVID-19.

The rearrangement uses TRBV6-5 and TRBJ2-3; possibly TRBD1 for D (5 bases). CDR3 length: 14 residues. V lost 4 bases and J 2 bases, leaving 10 bases between the germline ends. The germline CDR1 and CDR2 sequences are MNHEY and SVGAGI. This CDR3 reads CASSSNRNTDTQYF. DNA for the CDR3: TGTGCCAGCAGTTCGAACAGGAACACAGATACGCAGTATTTT.

The chain links TRBV28 to TRBJ2-3; TRBD1 matches at 10 bases. Per germline, CDR1 MDHEN and CDR2 SYDVKM. V shed 4 bases, J shed 0 bases, and the junction held 4 bases outside the gene matches. CDR3 length: 16 amino acids. DNA of the CDR3: TGTGCCAGCAGTTCCGACAGGGGGCTAAGCACAGATACGCAGTATTTT. This codes for CASSSDRGLSTDTQYF. Based on the CDR3 plus reference TRBV28 and TRBJ2-3, the full variable domain is DVKVTQSSRYLVKRTGEKVFLECVQDMDHENMFWYRQDPGLGLRLIYFSYDVKMKEKGDIPEGYSVSREKKERFSLILESASTNQTSMYLCASSSDRGLSTDTQYFGPGTRLTVL.

The chain links TRBV27 to TRBJ2-5, with TRBD1 matching 10 bases. This CDR3 region has 15 residues. CDR1 and CDR2 (germline): MNHEY, SMNVEV (reference sequence). V lost 5 bases, J lost 5 bases, and 8 bases stayed unmatched. The CDR3 spells CASSVKTGGWETQYF. CDR3 in DNA: TGTGCCAGCAGTGTTAAGACAGGGGGCTGGGAGACCCAGTACTTC.

CDR3 coding DNA: TGCAGTGCTAGAGGCGGGAGAGCTAGCACAGATACGCAGTATTTT. It translates to CSARGGRASTDTQYF. The chain carries TRBV20-1 and TRBJ2-3, with 7 bases identical to TRBD2. Germline CDR1 DFQATT, CDR2 SNEGSKA (reference sequence). V lost 1 base and J lost 0; bases outside the gene matches: 4. The CDR3 is made up of 15 amino acids.

The V and J genes are TRBV15 and TRBJ1-5, with D maybe TRBD1 (5 bases). V was pared by 5 bases and J by 0 bases, with 11 bases between. This CDR3 spans 15 amino acids. Germline V lookup: CDR1 LNHNV, CDR2 YYDKDF (reference sequence). The CDR3, as DNA: TGTGCCACCAGCCGGGACGGAAATAGCAATCAGCCCCAGCATTTT. It specifies CATSRDGNSNQPQHF. The full variable domain, with the rest looked up from reference TRBV15 and TRBJ1-5, is DAMVIQNPRYQVTQFGKPVTLSCSQTLNHNVMYWYQQKSSQAPKLLFHYYDKDFNNEADTPDNFQSRRPNTSFCFLDIRSPGLGDTAMYLCATSRDGNSNQPQHFGDGTRLSIL.

This sequence joins TRBV6-5 and TRBJ2-7; TRBD1 matches at 7 bases. The germline V gene has CDR1 MNHEY and CDR2 SVGAGI. J was trimmed by 1 base and V by 4 bases; bases with no gene match: 7. There are 15 residues in the CDR3. The CDR3 bases are TGTGCCAGCAGTTTATCTTCAGGGGGTTCCTACGAGCAGTACTTC. It yields the protein CASSLSSGGSYEQYF.

This clonotype was recorded only once. This CDR3 reads CASSPGGSKTQYF. The CDR3 DNA sequence: TGTGCCAGCTCACCAGGAGGGTCGAAGACCCAGTACTTC. This chain links TRBV18 with TRBJ2-5; perhaps TRBD2 as D (6 bases). This CDR3 has 13 residues. V dropped 2 bases and J dropped 6 bases, with 10 bases sitting between them. The V gene's germline CDR1 is KGHSH and CDR2 LQKENI. The complete variable domain, with remaining parts taken from reference TRBV18 and TRBJ2-5, reads NAGVMQNPRHLVRRRGQEARLRCSPMKGHSHVYWYRQLPEEGLKFMVYLQKENIIDESGMPKERFSAEFPKEGPSILRIQQVVRGDSAAYFCASSPGGSKTQYFGPGTRLLVL.

The chain uses TRBV7-9 and TRBJ2-5; D may match TRBD1 or TRBD2 (5 bases each). Trimming took 7 bases from V and 1 from J, leaving 16 bases between them. The CDR3 covers 15 residues. Germline-derived CDR1 and CDR2 are SEHNR and FQNEAQ (reference sequence). The CDR3 DNA is TGTGCCAGCACCCCGAGTCCGGGGACCCAAGAGACCCAGTACTTC. Its translation: CASTPSPGTQETQYF.

With respect to this clonotype: Just one base apart from a much larger clone, this may be a read error. The chain combines TRBV10-3 with TRBJ2-7; D is undetermined. The CDR3 covers 14 residues. V lost 5 bases to trimming and J lost 3 bases, with 14 bases between them. CDR1 and CDR2 (germline): ENHRY, SYGVKD. The chain's CDR3 is CAISYISGLYEQYF. For the CDR3, the DNA is TGTGCCATCAGTTACATATCCGGTCTCTACGAGCAGTACTTC.

CDR3 sequence (DNA): TGCAGTGGGTTTCGACAGGGCAATGGCTACACCTTC. As protein: CSGFRQGNGYTF. The V gene is TRBV20-1, the J gene TRBJ1-2, with 7 bases identical to TRBD1. The CDR3 sequence is 12 residues long. After removal of 7 bases from V and 6 bases from J, the junction contained 8 bases not matched to a gene. Germline V gene sequence: CDR1 DFQATT, CDR2 SNEGSKA (reference sequence).

V usage is TRBV28 and J usage is TRBJ2-1; unclear D gene. Looked up from germline, CDR1 is MDHEN and CDR2 is SYDVKM. The CDR3 runs 14 residues. Trimming removed 6 bases at V and 9 bases at J, with 18 bases between. The CDR3 region is CASSGSMTFGEQFF. DNA for the CDR3: TGTGCCAGCAGCGGATCGATGACCTTCGGTGAGCAGTTCTTC.

The chain combines TRBV7-2 with TRBJ2-6; D remains unclear. The CDR3 contains 16 residues. Germline assignment: CDR1 SGHTA and CDR2 FQGNSA. V was clipped by 4 bases and J by 2 bases, with 12 bases between them. The CDR3 region has the DNA TGTGCCAGCAGCTCGATAAGGGTAACTGGGGCCAACGTCCTGACTTTC. It codes for CASSSIRVTGANVLTF.

The V and J genes are TRBV28 and TRBJ2-6; no clear D. CDR1 is MDHEN, CDR2 SYDVKM, per germline. V shed 5 bases and J shed 3 bases, with 11 bases lying between them. This CDR3 has 15 residues. The CDR3 nucleotides are TGTGCCAGCAGTCCCTTTGGCGTTGGGGCCAACGTCCTGACTTTC. Encoded protein: CASSPFGVGANVLTF.

Of note for this clonotype: One end of the junction fails to match germline, which may point to a read error. The V call is TRBV6-2 or TRBV6-3, the J call TRBJ1-2; 7 nucleotides match TRBD1. The CDR3 runs to 14 residues. Germline assignment: CDR1 MNHEY and CDR2 SVGEGT. For the CDR3, the DNA is TGTGCCAGCAGGAAAACAGGGGAGGGCTATGGCCACACCTTC. As protein: CASRKTGEGYGHTF.

For this clonotype: Germline is not matched at one junction end, which may reflect a read error. The gene calls are TRBV7-6 and TRBJ2-5; 7 bases align to TRBD2. This CDR3 is 18 amino acids long. Germline V CDR1 and CDR2: SGHVS, FNYEAQ. The CDR3 bases are TGTGCCAGCAGCAGCGGCTTCTGGACTAGTGCGAGCCAAGAGGCCCAGTACTTC. This encodes CASSSGFWTSASQEAQYF.

The V call is TRBV28, the J call TRBJ2-5; tentatively, D is TRBD1 (5 bases). CDR3 length: 17 residues. The V gene lost 2 bases and the J gene lost 1 base, with 17 bases spanning the gap. Looked up from germline, CDR1 is MDHEN and CDR2 is SYDVKM. This chain's CDR3 is CASSLTPGKGPQETQYF. CDR3 DNA sequence: TGTGCCAGCAGTTTAACCCCGGGCAAGGGGCCCCAAGAGACCCAGTACTTC.

The chain couples TRBV27 to TRBJ2-3; tentatively, D is TRBD1 (6 bases). V was cut by 5 bases and J by 0 bases, with 15 bases left in between. The germline gives CDR1 MNHEY, CDR2 SMNVEV (reference sequence). The CDR3 is made up of 16 amino acids. The CDR3: CASSHNRASSTDTQYF. CDR3 coding DNA: TGTGCCAGCAGTCATAACAGGGCTTCTAGCACAGATACGCAGTATTTT.

This clonotype was detected a few times. The chain links TRBV20-1 to TRBJ1-6; D is possibly TRBD1 (6 bases). Trimming took off 0 bases at V and 6 bases at J, with 15 bases between the two ends. Looked up from germline, CDR1 is DFQATT and CDR2 is SNEGSKA (reference sequence). CDR3 size: 16 residues. CDR3 in DNA: TGCAGTGCTAGAGAGCGCCGGGACAAGTTTAATTCACCCCTCCACTTT. Its translation is CSARERRDKFNSPLHF.

The chain uses TRBV7-2 and TRBJ2-3, with 11 bases lining up with TRBD1. From germline, CDR1 is SGHTA and CDR2 FQGNSA. The ends lost 5 bases at V and 6 bases at J; junction bases unmatched: 7. The CDR3 is 15 residues long. CDR3: CASSQGQGAGDTQYF. In DNA form, the CDR3 reads TGTGCCAGCAGCCAAGGACAGGGGGCGGGGGATACGCAGTATTTT.

The J gene is TRBJ2-3, the V gene TRBV20-1; the match to TRBD2 covers 7 bases. The CDR3 sequence is 15 residues long. V trimming: 1 base; J trimming: 1 base; junction bases outside the gene matches: 5. Germline CDR1 DFQATT, CDR2 SNEGSKA (reference sequence). The CDR3 region has the DNA TGCAGTGCTAGAGGCGCTAGCGGTGGCACAGATACGCAGTATTTT. Translated, it gives CSARGASGGTDTQYF.

The chain joins TRBV5-1 to TRBJ2-7, with D possibly matching TRBD2 (6 bases). The V end was cut by 5 bases, the J end by 3 bases, with 12 bases between. The V gene's germline CDR1 is SGHRS and CDR2 YFSETQ. The CDR3 has 13 amino acids. CDR3 in DNA: TGCGCCAGCAGTTGGGACTCTCACTACGAGCAGTACTTC. Translating it yields CASSWDSHYEQYF.

In this sample, this clonotype turned up a few times. The chain carries TRBV28 and TRBJ1-5, with D maybe TRBD1 (5 bases). The V and J ends lost 6 bases and 4 bases respectively, with 13 bases between them. This CDR3 spans 14 amino acids. CDR1 MDHEN and CDR2 SYDVKM come from the germline V gene. The CDR3 loop reads CASSRIRENQPQHF. DNA of the CDR3: TGTGCCAGCAGCAGAATCAGGGAGAATCAGCCCCAGCATTTT.

The rearrangement uses TRBV10-1 and TRBJ2-7; D possibly corresponds to TRBD2 (7 bases). CDR3 length equals 12 residues. Germline assignment: CDR1 WNHNN and CDR2 SYGVQD (reference sequence). V dropped 7 bases and J dropped 3 bases, with 10 bases sitting between them. The CDR3 region has the DNA TGCGCCAGCAAGGGAGGGGGCTACGAGCAGTACTTC. Its protein product is CASKGGGYEQYF.

The chain links TRBV7-2 to TRBJ2-7, with 7 bases fitting TRBD1. CDR3 size: 14 residues. V shed 3 bases, J shed 1 base, and the junction held 3 bases outside the gene matches. Germline V gives CDR1 SGHTA, CDR2 FQGNSA. As DNA, the CDR3 is TGTGCCAGCAGCTTTTGGGACAGTTCCTACGAGCAGTACTTC. The encoded protein is CASSFWDSSYEQYF.

This chain links TRBV11-2 with TRBJ2-7; 7 bases align to TRBD1. This CDR3 spans 14 amino acids. With 5 bases clipped from V and 4 bases from J, the junction kept 8 bases outside the gene matches. From germline, CDR1 is SGHAT and CDR2 FQNNGV. CDR3: CASSPARGRYEQYF. CDR3 DNA sequence: TGTGCCAGCAGCCCGGCCAGGGGGAGATACGAGCAGTACTTC.

The J gene is TRBJ2-6, the V gene TRBV15; D is undetermined. This CDR3 is built from 15 residues. Deletions cut 5 bases from V and 4 bases from J, with 12 bases between. From germline, CDR1 is LNHNV and CDR2 YYDKDF (reference sequence). The CDR3 DNA is TGTGCCACCAGCCCCCCGAGGACCGGGGCCAACGTCCTGACTTTC. Translated, it gives CATSPPRTGANVLTF.

The chain links TRBV7-2 to TRBJ2-5; the D is unclear. V gave up 7 bases and J gave up 2 bases, with 11 bases separating them. Looked up from germline, CDR1 is SGHTA and CDR2 is FQGNSA. The CDR3 loop spans 13 amino acids. CDR3 DNA: TGTGCCAGCACCAAACAAAGACAAGAGACCCAGTACTTC. It encodes CASTKQRQETQYF.

This CDR3 reads CASSLAGTVGHEQFF. The CDR3, as DNA: TGTGCCAGCAGCTTAGCCGGGACCGTCGGGCATGAGCAGTTCTTC. V and J are TRBV7-9 and TRBJ2-1; the D call may be TRBD1 or TRBD2 (5 bases each). V was pared by 0 bases and J by 8 bases, with 14 bases between. Per germline, CDR1 SEHNR and CDR2 FQNEAQ (reference sequence). This CDR3 contains 15 residues.

By its share, this clonotype is medium-sized. J is TRBJ1-2 and V is TRBV7-2; unclear D gene. This CDR3 has 15 amino acids. V lost 1 base, J lost 0 bases, and 9 bases lay in between. Germline-derived CDR1 and CDR2 are SGHTA and FQGNSA. In nucleotides, the CDR3 is TGTGCCAGCAGCTTAGGGCAGCCATCTAACTATGGCTACACCTTC. Its translation: CASSLGQPSNYGYTF.